This entry lists 10 T cell receptor beta chains sequenced from one sample in a study of cytomegalovirus exposure and HLA in healthy donors. The study ran its PCR with 60 Vbeta and 13 Jbeta primers. Assay used: immunoSEQ multiplex PCR; TCRdb lists only in-frame clones, some missing. The data hold 150,000 to 200,000 clones, with about 88% observed a single time. The material sequenced was PBMCs. The origin of the receptors is a woman younger than 30 in good health and CMV-seronegative.

The V call is TRBV4-1, the J call TRBJ1-4, with 9 nucleotides matching TRBD1. The V segment lost 3 bases and the J segment 6 bases; nucleotides outside the gene matches: 8. In germline, CDR1 is MGHRA, CDR2 YSYEKL. The CDR3 covers 16 residues. CDR3 nucleotides: TGCGCCAGCAGCCACCCGTCCCGGGACAGGGATGAAAAACTGTTTTTT. It is translated as CASSHPSRDRDEKLFF.

The genes are TRBV7-6 and TRBJ2-1; D is perhaps TRBD2 (7 bases). In germline, CDR1 is SGHVS, CDR2 FNYEAQ. V lost 5 bases to trimming and J lost 4 bases, with 15 bases between them. The CDR3 sequence is 15 residues long. Written as DNA, the CDR3 is TGTGCCAGCAGCCTGACGGGGGGCCCATACAATGAGCAGTTCTTC. Amino acid sequence: CASSLTGGPYNEQFF.

The rearrangement uses TRBV28 and TRBJ1-3; 7 bases align to TRBD1. This CDR3 comprises 14 residues. Germline V CDR1 and CDR2: MDHEN, SYDVKM. Germline trimming cut 4 bases from V and 4 bases from J; bases unmatched to any gene: 4. This CDR3 is CASSSGTEGNTIYF. The CDR3 bases are TGTGCCAGCAGTTCCGGGACAGAGGGAAACACCATATATTTT.

The chain uses TRBV27 and TRBJ2-6, with 10 bases lining up with TRBD1. The junction had 3 bases not matched to a gene; V was cut back by 8 bases and J by 2 bases. This CDR3 region has 15 residues. Germline CDR1 reads MNHEY; CDR2 reads SMNVEV (reference sequence). For the CDR3, the DNA is TGTGCCAGCGGGACAGGGGTCCCTGGGGCCAACGTCCTGACTTTC. Its protein product is CASGTGVPGANVLTF. Full variable domain (missing parts from reference TRBV27 and TRBJ2-6): EAQVTQNPRYLITVTGKKLTVTCSQNMNHEYMSWYRQDPGLGLRQIYYSMNVEVTDKGDVPEGYKVSRKEKRNFPLILESPSPNQTSLYFCASGTGVPGANVLTFGAGSRLTVL.

The chain couples TRBV29-1 to TRBJ1-1; no clear D. V lost 4 bases and J lost 3, with 12 bases in between. Germline V gene data show CDR1 as SQVTM and CDR2 as ANQGSEA. This CDR3 has 13 residues. The CDR3, as DNA: TGCAGCGTTGTGGCCCTTCGGGACACTGAAGCTTTCTTT. This codes for CSVVALRDTEAFF.

The chain combines TRBV27 with TRBJ1-5; D remains unclear. This CDR3 region has 16 residues. Germline V gene data show CDR1 as MNHEY and CDR2 as SMNVEV (reference sequence). Trimming pared 3 bases from V and 0 bases from J, leaving 12 bases between. CDR3 region: CASSFVWRNSNQPQHF. The DNA for the CDR3 is TGTGCCAGCAGTTTTGTGTGGAGAAATAGCAATCAGCCCCAGCATTTT.

The DNA of the CDR3 is TGTGCCAGCAGTGGGGGGCTCGGTAGCAATCAGCCCCAGCATTTT. Translated, it gives CASSGGLGSNQPQHF. The chain links TRBV2 to TRBJ1-5; a possible D gene is TRBD1 (6 bases). This CDR3 spans 15 amino acids. Trimming took off 4 bases at V and 0 bases at J, with 10 bases between the two ends. Germline V gene lookup returns CDR1 SNHLY and CDR2 FYNNEI.

This sequence joins TRBV4-1 and TRBJ1-1; D uncertain. Germline-derived CDR1 and CDR2 are MGHRA and YSYEKL. CDR3 length equals 13 residues. V was trimmed by 1 base and J by 3 bases, leaving 6 bases between them. The CDR3 loop reads CASSQVTDTEAFF. In DNA, the CDR3 is TGCGCCAGCAGCCAAGTCACGGACACTGAAGCTTTCTTT.

The chain combines TRBV28 with TRBJ2-2; weak D call: TRBD2 (8 bases). Trimming shortened V by 8 bases and J by 3 bases, and 31 bases separated the two germline ends. Germline-derived CDR1 and CDR2 are MDHEN and SYDVKM. The CDR3 covers 20 residues. CDR3 in amino acids: CASGNPGTALRGAYTGELFF. In DNA form, the CDR3 reads TGTGCCAGCGGTAACCCCGGGACAGCGCTGCGGGGGGCCTACACCGGGGAGCTGTTTTTT.

The chain uses TRBV6-5 and TRBJ1-1, with D possibly TRBD1 on 5 matching bases. Germline V gene sequence: CDR1 MNHEY, CDR2 SVGAGI. The length of the CDR3 is 13 residues. The V end was cut by 5 bases, the J end by 14 bases, with 21 bases between. CDR3 sequence reads: CASSQGERSRAFF. The CDR3 bases are TGTGCCAGCAGTCAGGGCGAGAGGTCACGGGCCTTCTTT.